This TCR beta chain was sequenced during a study of blood T cell repertoires in COVID-19. Study context: COVID-19 samples, acute and convalescent, were from the United States, Italy and Spain.

The authors' processing: Estimated nucleated cell counts came from reference gene primer amplification. TCRdb's copy holds only in-frame clones and misses some; the assay was immunoSEQ multiplex PCR. Clone size and the V and J calls come from that table; the DNA yielded D and trimming. The sample yields under 200,000 clones, roughly 81% seen once. Seattle cases were enrolled at active infection and followed longitudinally. Specimen: peripheral blood. The receptor's source is a woman between 50 and 59 years old with COVID-19, enrolled during active disease.

The CDR3 protein is CASSPTFGQGREQFF. In DNA, the CDR3 is TGTGCCAGCAGCCCCACCTTCGGACAGGGCAGAGAGCAGTTCTTC. This chain uses TRBV7-9 with TRBJ2-1, with TRBD1 identical over 8 bases. The trim removed 5 bases at V and 10 bases at J, leaving 13 bases unmatched. This CDR3 is 15 amino acids long. Per germline, CDR1 SEHNR and CDR2 FQNEAQ (reference sequence).